Each of the 21 T cell receptor beta chains below was sequenced from the same sample in a study of blood T cell repertoires in COVID-19. Method: immunoSEQ multiplex PCR; TCRdb's copy keeps in-frame clones and lacks some. Of around 250,000 clones in the sample, roughly 88% were seen once. Input material: PBMCs or T cells enriched from blood (not recorded which). These receptors were collected from a woman aged 50 to 60 who had recovered from COVID-19.

The CDR3 spells CAWKRTSGHNEQFF. The CDR3 DNA sequence: TGTGCCTGGAAGAGGACTAGCGGCCACAATGAGCAGTTCTTC. This chain uses TRBV30 with TRBJ2-1; TRBD2 matches at 10 bases. CDR1 GTSNPN and CDR2 SVGIG come from the germline V gene (reference sequence). Trimming at V came to 4 bases and at J to 5 bases, leaving 5 bases not matched to a gene. CDR3 length equals 14 residues.

J is TRBJ1-2 and V is TRBV19; 7 bases agree with TRBD1. The trim removed 6 bases at V and 8 bases at J, leaving 9 bases unmatched. The germline CDR1 and CDR2 sequences are LNHDA and SQIVND (reference sequence). The CDR3 is made up of 13 amino acids. The CDR3 coding sequence is TGTGCCAGTAGGAACTTCGACAGGGCCGGCTACACCTTC. Translating it yields CASRNFDRAGYTF.

The genes are TRBV19 and TRBJ2-4; 9 positions match TRBD1. Per germline, CDR1 LNHDA and CDR2 SQIVND (reference sequence). The CDR3 sequence is 14 residues long. J gave up 4 bases and V 9 bases, and 7 bases lay outside the gene matches. In nucleotides, the CDR3 is TGTGCCAGCATGACAGGGGGTCGTAAAAACATTCAGTACTTC. It codes for CASMTGGRKNIQYF.

About this clone: A junction boundary mismatches the germline segment, possibly from a read error. This chain connects TRBV2 to TRBJ1-3; D not resolved. The CDR3 spans 15 residues. Germline CDR1 reads SNHLY; CDR2 reads FYNNEI. CDR3 in DNA: TGTGCCAGCAGCGAAGAGTCGAGTAGAGGAAACACCATATATTTT. Amino acid sequence: CASSEESSRGNTIYF.

This clone occurred once. V usage is TRBV3-1 (or the pseudogene TRBV3-2) and J usage is TRBJ2-5; the match to TRBD2 covers 12 bases. Trimming at V came to 6 bases and at J to 9 bases, leaving 14 bases not matched to a gene. Germline CDR1 reads LGHDT; CDR2 reads YNNKEL (reference sequence). The CDR3 runs 16 residues. This chain's CDR3 is CASSQQTSGGSLAQYF. The CDR3, as DNA: TGTGCCAGCAGTCAACAGACTAGCGGGGGATCTTTGGCCCAGTACTTC.

The rearrangement links TRBV5-1 to TRBJ1-1, with 7 bases that match TRBD1. The V gene end was trimmed by 0 bases and the J gene end by 8 bases; junction bases not matched to a gene: 7. The CDR3 loop spans 14 amino acids. Germline loops: CDR1 SGHRS, CDR2 YFSETQ. For the CDR3, the DNA is TGCGCCAGCAGCTTGGCCGGCCAGGGGGAAGAAGCTTTCTTT. This translates into CASSLAGQGEEAFF.

The genes are TRBV2 and TRBJ2-1; 7 bases match TRBD2. The CDR3 contains 15 residues. Germline CDR1 is SNHLY and CDR2 is FYNNEI. The J segment lost 7 bases and the V segment lost 4 bases, leaving 10 bases of the junction unmatched. The CDR3 is CASSGTGTTSNEQFF. Written as DNA, the CDR3 is TGTGCCAGCAGTGGTACCGGGACTACTTCAAATGAGCAGTTCTTC. Variable domain in full (rest from reference TRBV2 and TRBJ2-1): EPEVTQTPSHQVTQMGQEVILRCVPISNHLYFYWYRQILGQKVEFLVSFYNNEISEKSEIFDDQFSVERPDGSNFTLKIRSTKLEDSAMYFCASSGTGTTSNEQFFGPGTRLTVL.

The rearrangement uses TRBV14 and TRBJ1-4, with 8 bases matching TRBD1. The CDR3 runs to 16 residues. J gave up 3 bases and V 4 bases, and 7 bases lay outside the gene matches. CDR1 and CDR2 (germline): SGHDN, FVKESK. The CDR3 DNA sequence: TGTGCCAGCAGCCGAGACAGGGGTTTGGCTAATGAAAAACTGTTTTTT. Protein sequence: CASSRDRGLANEKLFF.

The chain has TRBV4-1 and TRBJ1-1; a possible D gene is TRBD1 (6 bases). The germline V and J ends were trimmed by 1 base and 0 bases, with 18 bases remaining between them. CDR3 size: 18 residues. Germline V gene lookup returns CDR1 MGHRA and CDR2 YSYEKL. CDR3 DNA sequence: TGCGCCAGCAGCCAAGTTAAGGGGGGGGCCCACCTGAACACTGAAGCTTTCTTT. This sequence encodes CASSQVKGGAHLNTEAFF.

The gene calls are TRBV28 and TRBJ1-2; 8 bases are a match to TRBD1. Trimming cost V 7 bases and J 8 bases; bases outside gene matches: 6. This CDR3 comprises 12 residues. Germline lookup yields CDR1 MDHEN and CDR2 SYDVKM. CDR3 protein: CASIRTGQGYTF. CDR3 nucleotide sequence: TGTGCCAGCATCAGGACAGGGCAAGGCTACACCTTC.

The chain is built from TRBV18 and TRBJ2-7; D is uncertain. V lost 6 bases and J 0 bases, leaving 15 bases between the germline ends. Per germline, CDR1 KGHSH and CDR2 LQKENI. This CDR3 region has 15 residues. CDR3 loop: CASSPPGVRSYEQYF. CDR3 nucleotides: TGTGCCAGCTCGCCGCCAGGTGTCCGCTCCTACGAGCAGTACTTC.

This chain links TRBV11-3 with TRBJ2-3; 10 bases are a match to TRBD1. The V gene end was trimmed by 8 bases and the J gene end by 0 bases; junction bases not matched to a gene: 5. There are 15 residues in the CDR3. CDR1 SGHNT and CDR2 YENEEA come from the germline V gene. The CDR3 region has the DNA TGTGCCAGCGGTCCGGGACAGGGGAGCACAGATACGCAGTATTTT. This gives the protein CASGPGQGSTDTQYF.

The chain is built from TRBV28 and TRBJ2-3; the D gene is possibly TRBD2 (5 bases). The CDR3 extends over 13 amino acids. The germline V gene encodes CDR1 MDHEN and CDR2 SYDVKM. Trimming cost V 6 bases and J 9 bases, with 16 bases left between them. For the CDR3, the DNA is TGTGCCAGCAGCCCAACTGGAGAGGGCACGCAGTATTTT. Translation: CASSPTGEGTQYF. The full variable domain, with the rest looked up from reference TRBV28 and TRBJ2-3, is DVKVTQSSRYLVKRTGEKVFLECVQDMDHENMFWYRQDPGLGLRLIYFSYDVKMKEKGDIPEGYSVSREKKERFSLILESASTNQTSMYLCASSPTGEGTQYFGPGTRLTVL.

The chain joins TRBV4-1 to TRBJ1-3, with D hard to call. In germline, CDR1 is MGHRA, CDR2 YSYEKL. Between the trimmed V and J ends, which lost 3 bases and 4 bases, there was a span of 13 bases. The CDR3 has 15 residues. Here the CDR3 reads CASSQDGVQGNTIYF. The CDR3, as DNA: TGCGCCAGCAGCCAGGACGGGGTACAGGGAAACACCATATATTTT.

The rearrangement joins TRBV4-3 to TRBJ2-7, with 8 bases aligning to TRBD1. Per the germline V gene, CDR1 is LGHNA and CDR2 is YSLEER. The length of the CDR3 is 16 residues. V was clipped by 0 bases and J by 0 bases; unmatched bases: 4. Written as DNA, the CDR3 is TGCGCCAGCAGCCAAGATTGGGGGACAGGCTCCTACGAGCAGTACTTC. It encodes CASSQDWGTGSYEQYF.

The chain combines TRBV7-2 with TRBJ2-7; 13 nucleotides match TRBD2. Trimming took 1 base from V and 4 from J; bases not matched to a gene: 13. This CDR3 has 19 residues. The germline gives CDR1 SGHTA, CDR2 FQGNSA. This chain's CDR3 is CASSLVGPTSGRAAYEQYF. In nucleotides, the CDR3 is TGTGCCAGCAGCTTAGTAGGCCCAACTAGCGGGAGGGCCGCATACGAGCAGTACTTC.

The CDR3 protein is CASADWYEQYF. CDR3 DNA sequence: TGTGCCAGCGCGGACTGGTACGAGCAGTACTTC. This chain uses TRBV27 with TRBJ2-7; D may be TRBD2 (5 bases). There are 11 residues in the CDR3. Trimming cost V 8 bases and J 4 bases, with 9 bases left between them. Germline V gives CDR1 MNHEY, CDR2 SMNVEV (reference sequence).

The rearrangement uses TRBV7-9 and TRBJ2-7; D is unresolved. V lost 5 bases to trimming and J lost 1 base, with 6 bases between them. Germline V gene data show CDR1 as SEHNR and CDR2 as FQNEAQ (reference sequence). This CDR3 is 12 amino acids long. The CDR3 DNA follows: TGTGCCAGCAGCCCGGTATCCTACGAGCAGTACTTC. As protein: CASSPVSYEQYF.

The chain couples TRBV5-1 to TRBJ1-4, with TRBD1 as a possible D gene (5 bases). CDR3 length: 15 amino acids. Germline V gives CDR1 SGHRS, CDR2 YFSETQ. Trimming shortened V by 1 base and J by 1 base, and 8 bases separated the two germline ends. CDR3 sequence reads: CASSLSQGTNEKLFF. For the CDR3, the DNA is TGCGCCAGCAGCTTGTCTCAGGGAACTAATGAAAAACTGTTTTTT.

V gene TRBV28 combines with J gene TRBJ2-7, with TRBD2 as a possible D gene (6 bases). The length of the CDR3 is 12 residues. V was clipped by 8 bases and J by 2 bases, with 10 bases between them. Germline lookup yields CDR1 MDHEN and CDR2 SYDVKM. CDR3 sequence reads: CASLGLAYEQYF. The CDR3 DNA sequence: TGTGCCAGCCTGGGACTCGCCTACGAGCAGTACTTC.

This clone came up once. The rearrangement uses TRBV18 and TRBJ2-1; a weak D match, TRBD1 (6 bases). V was clipped by 2 bases and J by 7 bases, with 15 bases between them. Per the germline V gene, CDR1 is KGHSH and CDR2 is LQKENI. The CDR3 covers 15 residues. CDR3 region: CASSPAGTRGNEQFF. The CDR3 region has the DNA TGTGCCAGCTCACCAGCCGGGACCAGGGGAAATGAGCAGTTCTTC.